The rows below give T cell receptor beta chains drawn from one sample of a study of control samples from healthy donors and cancer patients. Profiling relied on immunoSEQ multiplex PCR, and the TCRdb table lists in-frame clones only, not all of them. The sample contains about 79,000 clones, 80% to 95% of which appear only once. The specimen was PBMCs. These receptor sequences come from a woman aged 35 to 49 with lung cancer. Both conserved end residues are trimmed from each CDR3.

V gene	J gene	CDR3 length	CDR3 protein
TRBV5-1	TRBJ1-2	13	ASSLGQGAVYGYT
TRBV7-2	TRBJ2-3	13	ASSLSGTGTDTQY
TRBV19	TRBJ2-6	16	ASIQFGTASSGANVLT
TRBV5-5	TRBJ1-2	16	ASIDAVQILNRNYGYT
TRBV14	TRBJ1-1	11	ASSLRRDGEAF
TRBV5-1	TRBJ1-2	11	ASRPGADYGYT
TRBV4-1	TRBJ1-3	16	ASSQAYPGRPSGNTIY
TRBV5-1	TRBJ1-1	12	ASSPGTGSAEAF
TRBV6-5	TRBJ2-2	13	ASSYSPGNTGELF
TRBV19	TRBJ2-7	11	ASSMGTGNEQY
TRBV7-9	TRBJ1-3	15	ASSPREGGLSGNTIY
TRBV6-6	TRBJ1-4	12	ASSPGGTEEKLF
TRBV18	TRBJ1-5	13	ASSNGPAGNQPQH
TRBV2	TRBJ2-7	15	ASTSAWQGDIFYEQY
TRBV19	TRBJ2-7	10	ASRDNSYEQY
TRBV7-9	TRBJ2-2	15	ASSLARRPTQTGELF
TRBV12-3/TRBV12-4	TRBJ1-2	11	ASSRTEPYGYT
TRBV19	TRBJ2-3	18	ASSMERGRVFLSSTDTQY
TRBV12-5	TRBJ1-3	10	ASGNPAAPIY
TRBV11-2	TRBJ2-2	15	ASSPNDDMPNTGELF
TRBV28	TRBJ1-2	13	ASSLSTAPGYGYT
TRBV14	TRBJ2-2	13	ASSYRPGSTGELF
TRBV19	TRBJ2-7	12	ASSGDSFSYEQY
TRBV11-3	TRBJ2-7	11	ASSFRTEYEQY
TRBV3-1/TRBV3-2	TRBJ1-4	14	ASSQDPRGQSEKLF
TRBV4-1	TRBJ1-2	14	ASSQGGLPAFYGYT
TRBV27	TRBJ2-7	12	ASSLTRQTYEQY
TRBV3-1/TRBV3-2	TRBJ2-7	13	ASSPDWGSSYEQY
TRBV27	TRBJ1-6	13	ASSFGQAYNSPLH
TRBV5-1	TRBJ1-1	13	ASSLGDSYEPRAF
TRBV24-1	TRBJ1-4	14	ATSDGTGRLNEKLF
TRBV2	TRBJ2-4	15	ASRVEKLLLAKNIQY
TRBV19	TRBJ2-1	14	ASTLSIWREYNEQF
TRBV3-1/TRBV3-2	TRBJ1-2	15	ASSQDAAQGVGYGYT
TRBV2	TRBJ1-2	11	ASSGGGRYGYT
TRBV7-6	TRBJ1-4	12	ASTETGRDEKLF
TRBV19	TRBJ2-7	12	ASSIGQGAGEQY
TRBV27	TRBJ2-1	11	ASSLRGNNEQF
TRBV5-1	TRBJ2-1	14	ASSSNSMSSYNEQF
TRBV5-1	TRBJ2-5	12	ASSLGGKQETQY
TRBV5-8	TRBJ2-3	13	ASSLGIIGTDTQY
TRBV11-2	TRBJ2-7	15	ASSYLGGGGLVGEQY
TRBV11-3	TRBJ1-2	9	ASSDSYGYT
TRBV6-5	TRBJ2-5	10	ASPDREETQY
TRBV28	TRBJ1-2	14	ASRTEGWGKNYGYT
TRBV25-1	TRBJ2-1	11	ASSEKPRDEQF
TRBV9	TRBJ1-2	9	ASSDDRPFT
TRBV2	TRBJ1-4	10	ASSEQNEKLF